A selection of T cell receptor beta chains follows, all from one sample in a study of blood T cell repertoires in COVID-19. Clones were read by immunoSEQ multiplex PCR, and TCRdb kept only the in-frame ones, dropping some. The data show roughly 200,000 clones, about 80% seen once. Sequences were obtained from PBMCs or T cells enriched from blood (not recorded which). These receptors all come from a woman aged 50 to 60 who had been exposed to COVID-19. Both conserved end residues are part of each CDR3. Each record gives: J gene, V gene, CDR3 length, CDR3 protein.

j_call: TRBJ2-3
v_call: TRBV7-2
cdr3_length: 15
cdr3_aa: CASSFNVGGTDTQYF

j_call: TRBJ1-3
v_call: TRBV4-3
cdr3_length: 16
cdr3_aa: CASSQGPGTGGNTIYF

j_call: TRBJ2-7
v_call: TRBV27
cdr3_length: 13
cdr3_aa: CASSSADSYEQYF

j_call: TRBJ2-1
v_call: TRBV28
cdr3_length: 17
cdr3_aa: CASNLPTPGQGAGEQFF

j_call: TRBJ2-1
v_call: TRBV6-5
cdr3_length: 13
cdr3_aa: CASPASGWFEQFF

j_call: TRBJ1-3
v_call: TRBV10-3
cdr3_length: 15
cdr3_aa: CATWVGSSSGNTIYF

j_call: TRBJ1-4
v_call: TRBV19
cdr3_length: 17
cdr3_aa: CASSGGTGPLHNEKLFF

j_call: TRBJ2-7
v_call: TRBV7-2
cdr3_length: 16
cdr3_aa: CASSSLGGTGPSEQYF

j_call: TRBJ1-1
v_call: TRBV7-3
cdr3_length: 12
cdr3_aa: CASSYPQGAAFF

j_call: TRBJ2-1
v_call: TRBV12-5
cdr3_length: 14
cdr3_aa: CARIRDRGGNEQFF

j_call: TRBJ2-5
v_call: TRBV6-1
cdr3_length: 16
cdr3_aa: CASSEAAYREWGTQYF

j_call: TRBJ1-3
v_call: TRBV6-5
cdr3_length: 15
cdr3_aa: CASRARQASGNTIYF

j_call: TRBJ2-2
v_call: TRBV7-2
cdr3_length: 14
cdr3_aa: CASSPKIRGGELFF

j_call: TRBJ1-4
v_call: TRBV7-2
cdr3_length: 14
cdr3_aa: CASSTRQGQEKLFF

j_call: TRBJ1-2
v_call: TRBV7-8
cdr3_length: 13
cdr3_aa: CASSLGTGLGDTF

j_call: TRBJ1-4
v_call: TRBV3-1/TRBV3-2
cdr3_length: 14
cdr3_aa: CASSARGGNEKLFF

j_call: TRBJ2-2
v_call: TRBV9
cdr3_length: 17
cdr3_aa: CASSPRLGLAGGGELFF

j_call: TRBJ2-7
v_call: TRBV7-2
cdr3_length: 16
cdr3_aa: CASSSLGTGGNREQYF

j_call: TRBJ1-6
v_call: TRBV6-5
cdr3_length: 14
cdr3_aa: CASSYRGAGSPLHF

j_call: TRBJ1-5
v_call: TRBV6-1
cdr3_length: 16
cdr3_aa: CASSEWRGVGNQPQHF

j_call: TRBJ2-1
v_call: TRBV9
cdr3_length: 15
cdr3_aa: CASSAGLAAYNEQFF

j_call: TRBJ1-4
v_call: TRBV10-2
cdr3_length: 15
cdr3_aa: CASSLPGGRGEKLFF

j_call: TRBJ1-2
v_call: TRBV29-1
cdr3_length: 13
cdr3_aa: CSAEQGPNYGYTF

j_call: TRBJ2-6
v_call: TRBV5-1
cdr3_length: 17
cdr3_aa: CASSLETGGSGANVLTF

j_call: TRBJ1-3
v_call: TRBV6-5
cdr3_length: 14
cdr3_aa: CASTRMGLRNTIYF

j_call: TRBJ1-1
v_call: TRBV11-2
cdr3_length: 14
cdr3_aa: CASSAQGVRTEAFF

j_call: TRBJ2-4
v_call: TRBV5-5
cdr3_length: 15
cdr3_aa: CASRGRGFRGNIQYF

j_call: TRBJ1-2
v_call: TRBV6-2/TRBV6-3
cdr3_length: 13
cdr3_aa: CASSPRGPYGYTF

j_call: TRBJ1-1
v_call: TRBV30
cdr3_length: 13
cdr3_aa: CAWSFDGEVGAFF

j_call: TRBJ2-2
v_call: TRBV19
cdr3_length: 15
cdr3_aa: CASHSTGPFTGELFF

j_call: TRBJ2-7
v_call: TRBV10-3
cdr3_length: 15
cdr3_aa: CAISESQGATYEQYF

j_call: TRBJ1-4
v_call: TRBV28
cdr3_length: 12
cdr3_aa: CASSDRAEKLFF

j_call: TRBJ2-1
v_call: TRBV4-2
cdr3_length: 18
cdr3_aa: CASSQEVGGAFKGVSQFF